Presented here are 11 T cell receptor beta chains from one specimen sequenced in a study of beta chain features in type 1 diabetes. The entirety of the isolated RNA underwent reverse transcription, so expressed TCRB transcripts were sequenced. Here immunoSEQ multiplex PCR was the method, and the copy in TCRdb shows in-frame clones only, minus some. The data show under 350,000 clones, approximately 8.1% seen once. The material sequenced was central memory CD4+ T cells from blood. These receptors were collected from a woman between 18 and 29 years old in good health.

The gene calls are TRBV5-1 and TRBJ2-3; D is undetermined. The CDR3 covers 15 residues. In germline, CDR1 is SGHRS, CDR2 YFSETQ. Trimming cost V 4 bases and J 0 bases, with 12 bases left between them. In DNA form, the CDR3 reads TGCGCCAGCAGCCCAAGATTCACGAGCACAGATACGCAGTATTTT. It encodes CASSPRFTSTDTQYF.

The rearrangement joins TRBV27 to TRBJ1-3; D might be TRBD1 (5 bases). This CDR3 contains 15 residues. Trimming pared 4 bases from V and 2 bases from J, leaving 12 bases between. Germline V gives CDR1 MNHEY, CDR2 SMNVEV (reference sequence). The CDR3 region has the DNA TGTGCCAGCAGTTCCCGGGGGGGAGCTGGAAACACCATATATTTT. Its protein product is CASSSRGGAGNTIYF.

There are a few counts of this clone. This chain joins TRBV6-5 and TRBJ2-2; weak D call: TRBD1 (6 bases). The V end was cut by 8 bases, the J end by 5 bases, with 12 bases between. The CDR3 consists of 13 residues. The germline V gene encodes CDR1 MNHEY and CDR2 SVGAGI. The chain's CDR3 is CASQQGPTGELFF. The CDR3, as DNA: TGTGCCAGCCAACAGGGACCTACCGGGGAGCTGTTTTTT.

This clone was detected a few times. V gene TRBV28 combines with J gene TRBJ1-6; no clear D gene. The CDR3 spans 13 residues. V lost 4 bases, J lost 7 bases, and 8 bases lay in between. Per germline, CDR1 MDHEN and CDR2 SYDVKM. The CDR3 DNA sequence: TGTGCCAGCAGTTCATTTAGCAATTCACCCCTCCACTTT. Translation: CASSSFSNSPLHF.

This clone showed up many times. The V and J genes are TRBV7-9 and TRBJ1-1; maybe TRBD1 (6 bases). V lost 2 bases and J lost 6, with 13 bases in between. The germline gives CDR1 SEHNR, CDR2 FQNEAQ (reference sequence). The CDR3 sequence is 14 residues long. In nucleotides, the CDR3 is TGTGCCAGCAGCTTAATCAACGGACAGCCTGAAGCTTTCTTT. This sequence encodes CASSLINGQPEAFF.

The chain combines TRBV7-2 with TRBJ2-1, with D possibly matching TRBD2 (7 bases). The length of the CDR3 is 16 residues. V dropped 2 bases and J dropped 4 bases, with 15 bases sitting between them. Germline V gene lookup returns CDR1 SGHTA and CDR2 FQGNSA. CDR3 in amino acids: CASSLRGLGGYNEQFF. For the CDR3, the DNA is TGTGCCAGCAGCTTAAGAGGACTAGGGGGTTACAATGAGCAGTTCTTC.

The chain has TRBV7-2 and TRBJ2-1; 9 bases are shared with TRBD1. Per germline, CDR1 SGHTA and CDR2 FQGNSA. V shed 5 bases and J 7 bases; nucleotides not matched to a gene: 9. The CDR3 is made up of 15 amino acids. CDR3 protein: CASSPAGQGVNEQFF. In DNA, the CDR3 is TGTGCCAGCAGCCCAGCGGGACAGGGTGTAAATGAGCAGTTCTTC. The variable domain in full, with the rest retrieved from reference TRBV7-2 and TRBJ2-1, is GAGVSQSPSNKVTEKGKDVELRCDPISGHTALYWYRQSLGQGLEFLIYFQGNSAPDKSGLPSDRFSAERTGGSVSTLTIQRTQQEDSAVYLCASSPAGQGVNEQFFGPGTRLTVL.

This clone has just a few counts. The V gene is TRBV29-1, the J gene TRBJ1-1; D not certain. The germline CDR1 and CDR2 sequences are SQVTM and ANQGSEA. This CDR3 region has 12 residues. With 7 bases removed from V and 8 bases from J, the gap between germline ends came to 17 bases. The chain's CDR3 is CSAEDPLLEAFF. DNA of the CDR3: TGCAGCGCCGAAGACCCCCTGCTCGAAGCTTTCTTT.

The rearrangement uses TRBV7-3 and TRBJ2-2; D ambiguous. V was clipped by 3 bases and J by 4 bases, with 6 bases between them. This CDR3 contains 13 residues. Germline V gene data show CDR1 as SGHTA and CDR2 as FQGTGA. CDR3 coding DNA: TGTGCCAGCAGCTTTCGGGCCACCGGGGAGCTGTTTTTT. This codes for CASSFRATGELFF.

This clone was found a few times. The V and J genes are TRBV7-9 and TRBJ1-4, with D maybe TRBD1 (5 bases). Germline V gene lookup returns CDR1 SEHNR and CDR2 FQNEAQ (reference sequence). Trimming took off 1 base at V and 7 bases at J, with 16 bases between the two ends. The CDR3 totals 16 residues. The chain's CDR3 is CASSLGGARQAEKLFF. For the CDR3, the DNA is TGTGCCAGCAGCTTAGGTGGGGCCCGGCAGGCTGAAAAACTGTTTTTT.

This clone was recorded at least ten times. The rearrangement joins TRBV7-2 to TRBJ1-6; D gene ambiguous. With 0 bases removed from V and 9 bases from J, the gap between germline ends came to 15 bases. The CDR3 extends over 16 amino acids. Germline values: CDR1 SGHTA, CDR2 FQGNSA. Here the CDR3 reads CASSLAPGPSGSPLHF. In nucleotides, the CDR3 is TGTGCCAGCAGCTTAGCCCCAGGCCCATCAGGTTCACCCCTCCACTTT.